The clone carrying this T cell receptor beta chain has a single count. The target antigen is unknown. MiXCR was run by TCRdb on the RT-PCR reads, yielding one entry per CDR3 protein. The sample has just over 300,000 distinct CDR3 sequences; 22% are singletons. CDR3 length: 16 amino acids. Germline values: CDR1 LGHNA, CDR2 YNFKEQ. The V end was cut by 0 bases, the J end by 6 bases, with 14 bases between. This specimen belongs to a study of response to subunit inactivated influenza vaccine. General study results and limits: Authors suggested each seasonal flu vaccination may recruit only limited numbers of new T cells.

This receptor was identified in a man between 50 and 75 years old who received an inactivated influenza vaccine. The chain carries TRBV4-2 and TRBJ2-2, with TRBD1 as a possible D gene (6 bases). The starting material was PBMCs from blood, obtained about 20 months after vaccination. Written as DNA, the CDR3 is TGTGCCAGCAGCCAAGAAGAACCCAGGGGCTCCGGGGAGCTGTTTTTT. Amino acids: CASSQEEPRGSGELFF.